This entry concerns a single T cell receptor beta chain. The data derive from a study of OX40 agonist ivuxolimab in advanced cancers. Libraries were prepared by immunoSEQ multiplex PCR; TCRdb keeps only in-frame clonotypes and omits some of them. The sample lists roughly 40,000 clones, approximately 90% seen once, with 4.5% to 6% in the top ten. Patients were ruled out by autoimmune disease history or systemic immunosuppression. Looked up from germline, CDR1 is SGHRS and CDR2 is YFSETQ. The CDR3 has 13 amino acids. Trimming removed 2 bases from V and 6 bases from J, with 10 bases in between. The sample in question was CD4+ or CD8+ T cells sorted from blood, obtained in a trial of the OX40 agonist ivuxolimab. The V gene is TRBV5-1, the J gene TRBJ2-3; maybe TRBD2 (5 bases). The receptor was isolated from an adult with an advanced solid tumor such as melanoma, head and neck, liver or kidney cancer. For the CDR3, the DNA is TGCGCCAGCAGCTTATCGGGGTTGGATACGCAGTATTTT. Its protein is CASSLSGLDTQYF.